One and the same sample provided the 14 T cell receptor beta chains below, sequenced in a study of OX40 agonist ivuxolimab in advanced cancers. Using immunoSEQ multiplex PCR, the repertoire was profiled, and TCRdb retains in-frame clones only, with some absent. The sample lists about 120,000 clones, around 89% seen once, with approximately 0.51% in the top ten. The specimen comprised CD4+ or CD8+ T cells sorted from blood, sampled in a trial of the OX40 agonist ivuxolimab. The receptors stem from an adult with an advanced solid tumor such as melanoma, head and neck, liver or kidney cancer.

The chain has TRBV5-1 and TRBJ2-3, with 11 bases that match TRBD2. The CDR3 has 16 residues. The V and J ends lost 1 base and 1 base, in that order; junction bases with no gene match: 2. The V gene's germline CDR1 is SGHRS and CDR2 YFSETQ. CDR3 residues: CASSLKLAGGTDTQYF. The DNA for the CDR3 is TGCGCCAGCAGCTTGAAACTAGCGGGGGGCACAGATACGCAGTATTTT.

This chain connects TRBV6-1 to TRBJ2-2; D ambiguous. The V end was cut by 10 bases, the J end by 5 bases, with 8 bases between. The CDR3 has 11 residues. In germline, CDR1 is MNHNS, CDR2 SASEGT. Here the CDR3 DNA reads TGTGCCAACCCCGAGACCGGGGAGCTGTTTTTT. It encodes CANPETGELFF.

The chain joins TRBV6-6 to TRBJ2-7; no clear D gene. In germline, CDR1 is MNHNY, CDR2 SVGAGI (reference sequence). The CDR3 has 12 residues. V gave up 6 bases and J gave up 1 base, with 7 bases separating them. CDR3 amino acids: CASRPSSYEQYF. CDR3 nucleotide sequence: TGTGCCAGCAGACCTTCATCCTACGAGCAGTACTTC.

The gene calls are TRBV30 and TRBJ2-5; D remains unclear. The germline gives CDR1 GTSNPN, CDR2 SVGIG (reference sequence). The CDR3 length is 12 residues. Between the trimmed V and J ends, which lost 4 bases and 4 bases, there was a span of 10 bases. The CDR3 nucleotides are TGTGCCTGGACCATAGGGCGAGAGACCCAGTACTTC. Encoded protein: CAWTIGRETQYF.

The genes are TRBV10-3 and TRBJ2-3, with D possibly matching TRBD2 (5 bases). The CDR3 has 15 amino acids. V was cut by 6 bases and J by 3 bases, with 16 bases left in between. Germline-derived CDR1 and CDR2 are ENHRY and SYGVKD. As DNA, the CDR3 is TGTGCCATCAGGGAAAAGGGAGTGGGAACAGATACGCAGTATTTT. This sequence encodes CAIREKGVGTDTQYF.

The J gene is TRBJ1-1, the V gene TRBV4-1; the D is unclear. V lost 0 bases to trimming and J lost 1 base, with 12 bases between them. Germline values: CDR1 MGHRA, CDR2 YSYEKL. The length of the CDR3 is 16 residues. CDR3 DNA sequence: TGCGCCAGCAGCCAAGAACGCCCCTTCGGGAACACTGAAGCTTTCTTT. It translates to CASSQERPFGNTEAFF.

V gene TRBV20-1 combines with J gene TRBJ1-2; TRBD1 aligns across 7 bases. The trim removed 6 bases at V and 4 bases at J, leaving 2 bases unmatched. The germline gives CDR1 DFQATT, CDR2 SNEGSKA (reference sequence). This CDR3 comprises 11 residues. Here the CDR3 reads CSAGTVYGYTF. DNA of the CDR3: TGCAGTGCCGGGACAGTCTATGGCTACACCTTC.

This chain joins TRBV28 and TRBJ1-2; 10 nucleotides line up with TRBD1. The V gene's germline CDR1 is MDHEN and CDR2 SYDVKM. The CDR3 loop spans 13 amino acids. V was clipped by 10 bases and J by 5 bases; unmatched bases: 7. The CDR3 spells CAIVPGQGYGYTF. The CDR3 nucleotides read TGTGCCATCGTCCCGGGACAGGGGTATGGCTACACCTTC.

The chain couples TRBV19 to TRBJ1-4; D not resolved. The germline gives CDR1 LNHDA, CDR2 SQIVND (reference sequence). V was cut by 3 bases and J by 3 bases, with 8 bases left in between. The CDR3 has 14 residues. The CDR3 nucleotides read TGTGCCAGTAGTATGCGGCAAGCTAATGAAAAACTGTTTTTT. This codes for CASSMRQANEKLFF.

The chain employs TRBV7-3 and TRBJ1-2, with a possible D match to TRBD1 (5 bases). The germline CDR1 and CDR2 sequences are SGHTA and FQGTGA. Between the trimmed V and J ends, which lost 5 bases and 3 bases, there was a span of 10 bases. The CDR3 extends over 13 amino acids. The CDR3 sequence: CASSPGTDYGYTF. The CDR3 DNA is TGTGCCAGCAGCCCGGGGACGGACTATGGCTACACCTTC. The full variable domain, in which reference TRBV7-3 and TRBJ1-2 provide the parts outside the CDR3, is GAGVSQTPSNKVTEKGKYVELRCDPISGHTALYWYRQSLGQGPEFLIYFQGTGAADDSGLPNDRFFAVRPEGSVSTLKIQRTERGDSAVYLCASSPGTDYGYTFGSGTRLTVV.

This chain uses TRBV29-1 with TRBJ2-2; D may be TRBD1 (6 bases). Germline CDR1 SQVTM, CDR2 ANQGSEA. Trimming took 3 bases from V and 4 from J, leaving 9 bases between them. This CDR3 has 13 amino acids. The CDR3 loop is CSVDEQGTGELFF. CDR3 coding DNA: TGCAGCGTTGATGAACAGGGCACCGGGGAGCTGTTTTTT.

The chain has TRBV5-6 and TRBJ1-5, with 7 bases that match TRBD1. V lost 2 bases to trimming and J lost 6 bases; unmatched junction nucleotides: 11. This CDR3 is built from 16 residues. Germline loops: CDR1 SGHDT, CDR2 YYEEEE. The CDR3 DNA sequence: TGTGCCAGCAGCTTCCGGGACAGAGATCTGGCTCAGCCCCAGCATTTT. Its translation is CASSFRDRDLAQPQHF.

This sequence joins TRBV7-2 and TRBJ2-1, with 7 bases identical to TRBD1. This CDR3 contains 13 residues. Germline V gene data show CDR1 as SGHTA and CDR2 as FQGNSA. V dropped 6 bases and J dropped 5; count of bases not matched to a gene: 4. The CDR3 coding sequence is TGTGCCAGCAGTCTGGACAGGAACAATGAGCAGTTCTTC. Its protein is CASSLDRNNEQFF.

This clone appeared a single time. The chain employs TRBV2 and TRBJ1-5, with D hard to call. Per germline, CDR1 SNHLY and CDR2 FYNNEI. This CDR3 is built from 15 residues. Trimming removed 6 bases at V and 5 bases at J, with 17 bases between. CDR3 amino acids: CASRKETGRDQPQHF. DNA of the CDR3: TGTGCCAGCAGGAAAGAGACTGGCCGGGATCAGCCCCAGCATTTT.